This TCR beta chain was sequenced during a study of early T cells in non-severe SARS-CoV-2 infection. General study results and limits: VDJdb matching, biased toward anti-spike CD8 responses, missed private and CD4 specificities.

CDR3 size: 13 residues. Trimming removed 4 bases from V and 4 bases from J, with 10 bases in between. The germline V gene has CDR1 LGHDT and CDR2 YNNKEL (reference sequence). As part of library construction, unique molecular identifiers were attached to individual cDNA molecules. One entry per CDR3 protein, called by TCRdb with MiXCR from the 5' RACE reads. The sample holds approximately 90,000 distinct CDR3 sequences; approximately 12% are singletons and the top ten take 4.4%. Details on this clonotype: Its antigen is currently unknown.

This TCR was sampled from an adult who was a healthcare worker with PCR-confirmed SARS-CoV-2 infection or an uninfected control (not recorded which). The chain employs TRBV3-1 and TRBJ1-1, with D maybe TRBD1 (5 bases). Sequenced material: whole blood, taken at baseline. CDR3 sequence (DNA): TGTGCCAGCAGCCCCTTTGGGGGCACTGAAGCTTTCTTT. It encodes CASSPFGGTEAFF.